Listed below are T cell receptor beta chains from one sample, sequenced in a study of blood T cell repertoires in COVID-19. Measured with immunoSEQ multiplex PCR; TCRdb has only the in-frame clones, and not every one. This sample has 140,000 or so clones, with about four fifths found just once. The source material was peripheral blood. These receptors came from a human donor in a cohort sampled during active COVID-19. The CDR3 runs from the conserved cysteine through the conserved F or W. The D gene is left open where the match is weak. Clone size, where shown, is once, few, many, or a class for clones that have expanded.

d_call: -
v_call: TRBV13
clone_size: once
j_call: TRBJ2-7
cdr3_aa: CASSLSVGEQYF
cdr3_nt: TGTGCCAGCAGCTTATCAGTTGGCGAGCAGTACTTC

d_call: -
v_call: TRBV6-1
clone_size: -
j_call: TRBJ1-3
cdr3_aa: CASSEAVPETGYTIYF
cdr3_nt: TGTGCCAGCAGTGAAGCGGTACCCGAGACTGGGTACACCATATATTTT

d_call: -
v_call: TRBV4-1
clone_size: -
j_call: TRBJ2-1
cdr3_aa: CASSHATGFGAYNEQFF
cdr3_nt: TGCGCCAGCAGCCACGCAACAGGGTTTGGGGCCTACAATGAGCAGTTCTTC

d_call: TRBD1
v_call: TRBV5-6
clone_size: -
j_call: TRBJ2-7
cdr3_aa: CASTNPGQITYEQYF
cdr3_nt: TGTGCCAGCACCAACCCGGGACAGATTACCTACGAGCAGTACTTC

d_call: TRBD1
v_call: TRBV2
clone_size: -
j_call: TRBJ2-7
cdr3_aa: CASSKQGVEQYF
cdr3_nt: TGTGCCAGCAGTAAACAGGGGGTTGAGCAGTACTTC

d_call: -
v_call: TRBV5-4
clone_size: -
j_call: TRBJ2-1
cdr3_aa: CASSPGWDYNEQFF
cdr3_nt: TGTGCCAGCAGCCCAGGGTGGGATTACAATGAGCAGTTCTTC

d_call: -
v_call: TRBV21-1
clone_size: -
j_call: TRBJ1-1
cdr3_aa: CASSKAIDRADTEAFF
cdr3_nt: TGTGCCAGCAGCAAAGCTATTGACAGGGCGGACACTGAAGCTTTCTTT

d_call: -
v_call: TRBV5-1
clone_size: -
j_call: TRBJ2-3
cdr3_aa: CASSLGGDDTQYF
cdr3_nt: TGCGCCAGCAGCTTGGGAGGCGACGATACGCAGTATTTT

d_call: -
v_call: TRBV18
clone_size: few
j_call: TRBJ1-5
cdr3_aa: CASSPSGYQPQHF
cdr3_nt: TGTGCCAGCTCACCGAGCGGTTATCAGCCCCAGCATTTT

d_call: TRBD1
v_call: TRBV15
clone_size: -
j_call: TRBJ1-2
cdr3_aa: CATSTRTGPGYTF
cdr3_nt: TGTGCCACCAGCACAAGGACAGGGCCAGGCTACACCTTC

d_call: TRBD1
v_call: TRBV5-1
clone_size: -
j_call: TRBJ1-5
cdr3_aa: CASSLGTGSNQPQHF
cdr3_nt: TGCGCCAGCAGCTTAGGGACAGGGAGCAATCAGCCCCAGCATTTT

d_call: TRBD1
v_call: TRBV7-3
clone_size: -
j_call: TRBJ2-3
cdr3_aa: CASSLMATGGKDTQYF
cdr3_nt: TGTGCCAGCAGCTTAATGGCCACAGGGGGCAAGGATACGCAGTATTTT

d_call: TRBD1
v_call: TRBV5-1
clone_size: -
j_call: TRBJ2-7
cdr3_aa: CASSWRGGSNYEQYF
cdr3_nt: TGCGCCAGCAGCTGGAGAGGGGGCTCCAACTACGAGCAGTACTTC

d_call: TRBD1
v_call: TRBV29-1
clone_size: -
j_call: TRBJ1-4
cdr3_aa: CSVGPTGVGEKLFF
cdr3_nt: TGCAGCGTCGGACCAACAGGGGTTGGTGAAAAACTGTTTTTT

d_call: TRBD1
v_call: TRBV18
clone_size: -
j_call: TRBJ2-1
cdr3_aa: CASSPWDSPSNEQFF
cdr3_nt: TGTGCCAGCTCACCATGGGACAGTCCCTCGAATGAGCAGTTCTTC

d_call: TRBD1
v_call: TRBV10-2
clone_size: few
j_call: TRBJ1-1
cdr3_aa: CASSIGTGVTEAFF
cdr3_nt: TGCGCCAGCAGTATCGGGACAGGGGTTACTGAAGCTTTCTTT

d_call: -
v_call: TRBV7-2
clone_size: -
j_call: TRBJ2-2
cdr3_aa: CASSLVGGYSGELFF
cdr3_nt: TGTGCCAGCAGCTTAGTCGGGGGATACTCCGGGGAGCTGTTTTTT

d_call: -
v_call: TRBV11-3
clone_size: -
j_call: TRBJ2-3
cdr3_aa: CASSHGGTQYF
cdr3_nt: TGTGCCAGCAGCCACGGGGGTACGCAGTATTTT

d_call: TRBD1
v_call: TRBV6-1
clone_size: -
j_call: TRBJ1-5
cdr3_aa: CASSDRTGNQPQHF
cdr3_nt: TGTGCCAGCAGTGATAGGACAGGGAATCAGCCCCAGCATTTT

d_call: -
v_call: TRBV5-1
clone_size: -
j_call: TRBJ1-1
cdr3_aa: CASSLATGGNTEAFF
cdr3_nt: TGCGCCAGCAGCTTGGCGACAGGTGGGAACACTGAAGCTTTCTTT

d_call: TRBD2
v_call: TRBV12-3/TRBV12-4
clone_size: -
j_call: TRBJ2-7
cdr3_aa: CASSWGGSSEQYF
cdr3_nt: TGTGCCAGCTCCTGGGGGGGTTCAAGCGAGCAGTACTTC

d_call: TRBD1
v_call: TRBV3-1/TRBV3-2
clone_size: -
j_call: TRBJ2-7
cdr3_aa: CASSQDRGLREQYF
cdr3_nt: TGTGCCAGCAGCCAGGACAGGGGGCTTCGCGAGCAGTACTTC

d_call: -
v_call: TRBV7-2
clone_size: -
j_call: TRBJ2-7
cdr3_aa: CASSLLGSSYEQYF
cdr3_nt: TGTGCCAGCAGCCTACTTGGGAGCTCCTACGAGCAGTACTTC

d_call: TRBD2
v_call: TRBV6-1
clone_size: -
j_call: TRBJ2-5
cdr3_aa: CASSGSSGEKTQYF
cdr3_nt: TGTGCCAGCAGCGGGTCCAGCGGGGAAAAGACCCAGTACTTC

d_call: TRBD1
v_call: TRBV11-2
clone_size: -
j_call: TRBJ1-1
cdr3_aa: CASSPKGTVNTEAFF
cdr3_nt: TGTGCCAGCAGTCCGAAGGGGACAGTGAACACTGAAGCTTTCTTT

d_call: TRBD1
v_call: TRBV10-1
clone_size: -
j_call: TRBJ2-7
cdr3_aa: CASSDPDRDEQYF
cdr3_nt: TGCGCCAGCAGTGACCCAGACAGGGACGAGCAGTACTTC

d_call: -
v_call: TRBV5-1
clone_size: -
j_call: TRBJ1-5
cdr3_aa: CASSLKSRDQPQHF
cdr3_nt: TGCGCCAGCAGCTTAAAAAGCAGGGATCAGCCCCAGCATTTT

d_call: TRBD1
v_call: TRBV5-4
clone_size: -
j_call: TRBJ2-3
cdr3_aa: CASSGTGSDTQYF
cdr3_nt: TGTGCCAGCAGCGGGACAGGGTCAGATACGCAGTATTTT

d_call: -
v_call: TRBV27
clone_size: -
j_call: TRBJ2-1
cdr3_aa: CASRFVRGSNEQFF
cdr3_nt: TGTGCCAGCAGATTTGTAAGGGGCTCCAATGAGCAGTTCTTC

d_call: -
v_call: TRBV9
clone_size: -
j_call: TRBJ1-1
cdr3_aa: CASSVLGENTEAFF
cdr3_nt: TGTGCCAGCAGCGTACTCGGGGAGAACACTGAAGCTTTCTTT

d_call: TRBD1
v_call: TRBV29-1
clone_size: -
j_call: TRBJ2-7
cdr3_aa: CSVEVTGGTRQYF
cdr3_nt: TGCAGCGTTGAGGTGACAGGGGGTACGAGGCAGTACTTC

d_call: TRBD1
v_call: TRBV28
clone_size: -
j_call: TRBJ1-2
cdr3_aa: CASSLGQERLYGYTF
cdr3_nt: TGTGCCAGCAGTTTGGGACAGGAGCGTCTGTATGGCTACACCTTC

d_call: TRBD2
v_call: TRBV9
clone_size: -
j_call: TRBJ2-7
cdr3_aa: CASSSSGGRYEQYF
cdr3_nt: TGTGCCAGCAGCAGTAGCGGGGGACGCTACGAGCAGTACTTC

d_call: -
v_call: TRBV11-2
clone_size: -
j_call: TRBJ2-5
cdr3_aa: CASSFAGRETQYF
cdr3_nt: TGTGCCAGCAGCTTCGCCGGGAGAGAGACCCAGTACTTC

d_call: TRBD1
v_call: TRBV7-9
clone_size: -
j_call: TRBJ1-2
cdr3_aa: CASSFSGQGDGYTF
cdr3_nt: TGTGCCAGCAGCTTCTCTGGACAGGGAGATGGCTACACCTTC

d_call: -
v_call: TRBV9
clone_size: -
j_call: TRBJ1-3
cdr3_aa: CASSVGLLGGSPGNTIYF
cdr3_nt: TGTGCCAGCAGCGTAGGACTCCTCGGGGGGTCCCCAGGAAACACCATATATTTT

d_call: TRBD2
v_call: TRBV28
clone_size: few
j_call: TRBJ2-2
cdr3_aa: CASTTLAGGIKGTGELFF
cdr3_nt: TGTGCCAGCACCACCCTAGCGGGGGGTATCAAGGGCACCGGGGAGCTGTTTTTT

d_call: -
v_call: TRBV14
clone_size: once
j_call: TRBJ2-1
cdr3_aa: CASSQGPGGRGEQFF
cdr3_nt: TGTGCCAGCAGCCAAGGCCCTGGAGGGCGCGGTGAGCAGTTCTTC

d_call: -
v_call: TRBV12-3/TRBV12-4
clone_size: -
j_call: TRBJ1-1
cdr3_aa: CASSSFSYTEAFF
cdr3_nt: TGTGCCAGCAGTTCGTTTTCTTACACTGAAGCTTTCTTT

d_call: TRBD2
v_call: TRBV11-2
clone_size: -
j_call: TRBJ2-2
cdr3_aa: CASSSTSGGVNTGELFF
cdr3_nt: TGTGCCAGCAGCAGTACGAGCGGGGGAGTGAACACCGGGGAGCTGTTTTTT

d_call: -
v_call: TRBV19
clone_size: -
j_call: TRBJ1-4
cdr3_aa: CASSIRQTSSNEKLFF
cdr3_nt: TGTGCCAGTAGTATACGGCAGACAAGCTCTAATGAAAAACTGTTTTTT

d_call: -
v_call: TRBV2
clone_size: -
j_call: TRBJ1-4
cdr3_aa: CASSEVEGGREKLFF
cdr3_nt: TGTGCCAGCAGTGAGGTTGAGGGGGGGCGTGAAAAACTGTTTTTT

d_call: -
v_call: TRBV5-5
clone_size: many
j_call: TRBJ2-7
cdr3_aa: CASSLAVLLGNRAVTYEQYF
cdr3_nt: TGTGCCAGCAGCTTGGCCGTACTCCTAGGGAACAGGGCGGTGACCTACGAGCAGTACTTC

d_call: -
v_call: TRBV18
clone_size: -
j_call: TRBJ2-5
cdr3_aa: CASSPATPETQYF
cdr3_nt: TGTGCCAGCTCACCGGCCACCCCGGAGACCCAGTACTTC

d_call: -
v_call: TRBV7-9
clone_size: -
j_call: TRBJ1-2
cdr3_aa: CASSPGHYGYTF
cdr3_nt: TGTGCCAGCAGCCCAGGGCACTATGGCTACACCTTC

d_call: -
v_call: TRBV10-1
clone_size: -
j_call: TRBJ2-7
cdr3_aa: CASSGDGSGVPYEQYF
cdr3_nt: TGCGCCAGCAGTGGGGATGGATCCGGGGTTCCCTACGAGCAGTACTTC

d_call: -
v_call: TRBV19
clone_size: -
j_call: TRBJ1-5
cdr3_aa: CASSSFRGNSNQPQHF
cdr3_nt: TGTGCCAGTAGTAGTTTCAGGGGAAACAGCAATCAGCCCCAGCATTTT

d_call: -
v_call: TRBV2
clone_size: -
j_call: TRBJ1-5
cdr3_aa: CASSNRDAGPQHF
cdr3_nt: TGTGCCAGCAGTAACAGGGACGCCGGGCCCCAGCATTTT

d_call: -
v_call: TRBV4-2
clone_size: -
j_call: TRBJ1-6
cdr3_aa: CASSQDGEGSPLHF
cdr3_nt: TGTGCCAGCAGCCAAGATGGAGAGGGATCACCCCTCCACTTT

d_call: TRBD1
v_call: TRBV28
clone_size: -
j_call: TRBJ1-1
cdr3_aa: CASSLDRGQSDTEAFF
cdr3_nt: TGTGCCAGCAGTTTGGACAGGGGGCAATCAGACACTGAAGCTTTCTTT

d_call: TRBD1
v_call: TRBV5-1
clone_size: -
j_call: TRBJ2-3
cdr3_aa: CASRLGTGGTDTQYF
cdr3_nt: TGCGCCAGCAGATTGGGGACAGGGGGCACAGATACGCAGTATTTT

d_call: -
v_call: TRBV9
clone_size: -
j_call: TRBJ1-3
cdr3_aa: CASSPRNRAENTIYF
cdr3_nt: TGTGCCAGCAGCCCGAGGAACAGGGCTGAAAACACCATATATTTT

d_call: -
v_call: TRBV7-3
clone_size: once
j_call: TRBJ1-1
cdr3_aa: CASSLSRATEAFF
cdr3_nt: TGTGCCAGCAGCTTAAGCAGGGCGACTGAAGCTTTCTTT

d_call: TRBD1
v_call: TRBV6-6
clone_size: -
j_call: TRBJ2-7
cdr3_aa: CASTETGGSYEQYF
cdr3_nt: TGTGCCAGCACCGAGACAGGGGGTTCCTACGAGCAGTACTTC

d_call: -
v_call: TRBV19
clone_size: -
j_call: TRBJ1-6
cdr3_aa: CASSIVGGGNSPLHF
cdr3_nt: TGTGCCAGTAGTATAGTGGGGGGGGGTAATTCACCCCTCCACTTT

d_call: TRBD2
v_call: TRBV10-3
clone_size: -
j_call: TRBJ2-5
cdr3_aa: CAISGTSGGETQYF
cdr3_nt: TGTGCCATCAGCGGGACTAGCGGGGGGGAGACCCAGTACTTC

d_call: TRBD1
v_call: TRBV7-9
clone_size: once
j_call: TRBJ2-2
cdr3_aa: CASSRRGTGGHGELFF
cdr3_nt: TGTGCCAGCAGCCGCCGAGGGACAGGGGGACACGGGGAGCTGTTTTTT

d_call: TRBD1
v_call: TRBV14
clone_size: few
j_call: TRBJ1-2
cdr3_aa: CASSPSTRQGNGYTF
cdr3_nt: TGTGCCAGCAGCCCGTCTACACGACAGGGGAATGGCTACACCTTC